This is a list of T cell receptor beta chains from one sample in a study of cytomegalovirus exposure and HLA in healthy donors. Method: immunoSEQ multiplex PCR; TCRdb's copy keeps in-frame clones and lacks some. There are some 130,000 clones in the sample; roughly 89% occur only once, and about 1.2% lies in the top ten. Input material: PBMCs. These receptors originate from a woman between 18 and 29 years old in good health and CMV-seronegative. CDR3s include the opening cysteine and the closing phenylalanine or tryptophan. D genes are given only for firm matches. Not every row has a clone size; where given, it reads once, few, many or a size class.

abundance: .
d_gene: TRBD2
j_gene: TRBJ2-2
v_gene: TRBV19
CDR3nt: TGTGCCAGTAGTATGGGACTAGCGGGGACCGGGGAGCTGTTTTTT
CDR3aa: CASSMGLAGTGELFF

abundance: .
d_gene: .
j_gene: TRBJ2-4
v_gene: TRBV5-1
CDR3nt: TGCGCCAGCAGCTCCGGGGAAGCCAAAAACATTCAGTACTTC
CDR3aa: CASSSGEAKNIQYF

abundance: .
d_gene: .
j_gene: TRBJ2-7
v_gene: TRBV19
CDR3nt: TGTGCCAGTAGTATAGATCGTGGAGGGCGACGGCACGAGCAGTACTTC
CDR3aa: CASSIDRGGRRHEQYF

abundance: once
d_gene: TRBD1
j_gene: TRBJ1-5
v_gene: TRBV6-5
CDR3nt: TGTGCCAGCAGACTGACAGGGGTCGGCAATCAGCCCCAGCATTTT
CDR3aa: CASRLTGVGNQPQHF

abundance: .
d_gene: TRBD1
j_gene: TRBJ2-3
v_gene: TRBV5-1
CDR3nt: TGCGCCAGCAACTGGGGACAGGGCGGCACAGATACGCAGTATTTT
CDR3aa: CASNWGQGGTDTQYF

abundance: .
d_gene: TRBD1
j_gene: TRBJ2-3
v_gene: TRBV9
CDR3nt: TGTGCCAGCAGCGTGGGACAGGGGGCAGGCGATACGCAGTATTTT
CDR3aa: CASSVGQGAGDTQYF

abundance: .
d_gene: TRBD2
j_gene: TRBJ2-7
v_gene: TRBV7-3
CDR3nt: TGTGCCAGCAGCCCTGAGGAGCGGGGGATCTACGAGCAGTACTTC
CDR3aa: CASSPEERGIYEQYF

abundance: once
d_gene: .
j_gene: TRBJ2-7
v_gene: TRBV6-5
CDR3nt: TGTGCCTCCCGGGATCTCACCTACGAGCAGTACTTC
CDR3aa: CASRDLTYEQYF

abundance: once
d_gene: TRBD1
j_gene: TRBJ2-3
v_gene: TRBV29-1
CDR3nt: TGCAGCGTACTCCGGGACAGCGTTAGGGAGCAGTATTTT
CDR3aa: CSVLRDSVREQYF

abundance: .
d_gene: .
j_gene: TRBJ1-4
v_gene: TRBV13
CDR3nt: TGTGCCAGCAGCTTAGGCCTAAGGGGGATTCGTGAAAAACTGTTTTTT
CDR3aa: CASSLGLRGIREKLFF

abundance: .
d_gene: .
j_gene: TRBJ1-1
v_gene: TRBV11-3
CDR3nt: TGTGCCAGCAGCTTGACAGAGAACACTGAAGCTTTCTTT
CDR3aa: CASSLTENTEAFF

abundance: .
d_gene: TRBD1
j_gene: TRBJ2-2
v_gene: TRBV7-6
CDR3nt: TGTGCCAGCAGCGGACAGGTGAACACCGGGGAGCTGTTTTTT
CDR3aa: CASSGQVNTGELFF

abundance: .
d_gene: TRBD2
j_gene: TRBJ2-1
v_gene: TRBV5-5
CDR3nt: TGTGCCAGCAGCAACGGGGGGGCCCCATACAATGAGCAGTTCTTC
CDR3aa: CASSNGGAPYNEQFF

abundance: .
d_gene: TRBD2
j_gene: TRBJ2-7
v_gene: TRBV6-6
CDR3nt: TGTGCCAGCAGTGGGACTAGCGGGGGGGTCGAGCAGTACTTC
CDR3aa: CASSGTSGGVEQYF

abundance: .
d_gene: TRBD2
j_gene: TRBJ2-1
v_gene: TRBV7-9
CDR3nt: TGTGCCAGCAGCCCGAACCCTATACTAGCGGGGGGGCACAATGAGCAGTTCTTC
CDR3aa: CASSPNPILAGGHNEQFF

abundance: once
d_gene: TRBD1
j_gene: TRBJ1-3
v_gene: TRBV6-1
CDR3nt: TGTGCCAGCAGTGGGTACAGGGGGCCTGGAAACACCATATATTTT
CDR3aa: CASSGYRGPGNTIYF

abundance: .
d_gene: .
j_gene: TRBJ1-1
v_gene: TRBV29-1
CDR3nt: TGTACCGGGACATTTGGTATGAACACTGAAGCTTTCTTT
CDR3aa: CTGTFGMNTEAFF

abundance: .
d_gene: .
j_gene: TRBJ1-2
v_gene: TRBV9
CDR3nt: TGTGCCAGCAGCGAACGACAGCGCCCGGAGGGGGGCTACACCTTC
CDR3aa: CASSERQRPEGGYTF

abundance: .
d_gene: .
j_gene: TRBJ2-2
v_gene: TRBV19
CDR3nt: TGTGCCAGTAGTATACCCCCTGGGACATGGAACACCGGGGAGCTGTTTTTT
CDR3aa: CASSIPPGTWNTGELFF

abundance: .
d_gene: .
j_gene: TRBJ2-7
v_gene: TRBV6-5
CDR3nt: TGTGCCAGCAGTTACTCGGGAGTCTACGAGCAGTACTTC
CDR3aa: CASSYSGVYEQYF

abundance: .
d_gene: TRBD1
j_gene: TRBJ2-7
v_gene: TRBV7-2
CDR3nt: TGTGCCAGCGCCCTCGGACAGGGGGACTACGAGCAGTACTTC
CDR3aa: CASALGQGDYEQYF

abundance: .
d_gene: .
j_gene: TRBJ1-3
v_gene: TRBV5-1
CDR3nt: TGCGCCAGCAGCCCCGGGACGGGGGGAAGCACCATATATTTT
CDR3aa: CASSPGTGGSTIYF

abundance: .
d_gene: .
j_gene: TRBJ1-1
v_gene: TRBV7-3
CDR3nt: TGTGCCAGCAGACCGGACAGCCGAAACACTGAAGCTTTCTTT
CDR3aa: CASRPDSRNTEAFF

abundance: .
d_gene: TRBD1
j_gene: TRBJ1-2
v_gene: TRBV9
CDR3nt: TGTGCCAGCAGCACAGACGGACAGGGGGGCTATGGCTACACCTTC
CDR3aa: CASSTDGQGGYGYTF

abundance: few
d_gene: TRBD1
j_gene: TRBJ1-2
v_gene: TRBV5-1
CDR3nt: TGCGCCAGCAGCTTGATGCAGGGGGCGTTCTATGGCTACACCTTC
CDR3aa: CASSLMQGAFYGYTF

abundance: once
d_gene: TRBD1
j_gene: TRBJ1-5
v_gene: TRBV2
CDR3nt: TGTGCCAGCAGTGAGACAGGGGGCCGAAGCAATCAGCCCCAGCATTTT
CDR3aa: CASSETGGRSNQPQHF

abundance: .
d_gene: .
j_gene: TRBJ1-2
v_gene: TRBV5-1
CDR3nt: TGCGCCAGCAGCTTCGATAACAGCTATGGCTACACCTTC
CDR3aa: CASSFDNSYGYTF

abundance: once
d_gene: .
j_gene: TRBJ1-1
v_gene: TRBV6-6
CDR3nt: TGTGCCAGCAGTCCCAGGGGCCCCAACACTGAAGCTTTCTTT
CDR3aa: CASSPRGPNTEAFF

abundance: once
d_gene: TRBD1
j_gene: TRBJ2-7
v_gene: TRBV10-2
CDR3nt: TGCGCCAGCAGGGAGACAGGGATGACCTACGAGCAGTACTTC
CDR3aa: CASRETGMTYEQYF

abundance: .
d_gene: .
j_gene: TRBJ1-6
v_gene: TRBV7-6
CDR3nt: TGTGCCAGCAGCTTATTGGGGCGAACTCTTAATTCACCCCTCCACTTT
CDR3aa: CASSLLGRTLNSPLHF

abundance: .
d_gene: TRBD1
j_gene: TRBJ2-4
v_gene: TRBV5-6
CDR3nt: TGTGCCAGCAGCCCGGGACAGGGGGTTACCATTCAGTACTTC
CDR3aa: CASSPGQGVTIQYF

abundance: .
d_gene: .
j_gene: TRBJ2-3
v_gene: TRBV11-3
CDR3nt: TGTGCCAGCAGCCTAGCACTAGGCACAGATACGCAGTATTTT
CDR3aa: CASSLALGTDTQYF

abundance: .
d_gene: .
j_gene: TRBJ1-5
v_gene: TRBV27
CDR3nt: TGTGCCAGCAGTCGCCGTGTTGTTACAGGGTCCAATCAGCCCCAGCATTTT
CDR3aa: CASSRRVVTGSNQPQHF

abundance: .
d_gene: TRBD2
j_gene: TRBJ2-3
v_gene: TRBV9
CDR3nt: TGTGCCAGCGGACGGGGGGGCCCAGATACGCAGTATTTT
CDR3aa: CASGRGGPDTQYF

abundance: .
d_gene: .
j_gene: TRBJ2-2
v_gene: TRBV5-1
CDR3nt: TGCGCCAGCAGCTTGAACGGACAAGACACCGGGGAGCTGTTTTTT
CDR3aa: CASSLNGQDTGELFF

abundance: few
d_gene: .
j_gene: TRBJ2-7
v_gene: TRBV4-1
CDR3nt: TGCGCCAGCAGCCACCAAGCGGGCTCCTCCTACGAGCAGTACTTC
CDR3aa: CASSHQAGSSYEQYF

abundance: .
d_gene: .
j_gene: TRBJ1-3
v_gene: TRBV6-5
CDR3nt: TGTGCCAGCATTGTGGGCTTTGGGGGAAACACCATATATTTT
CDR3aa: CASIVGFGGNTIYF

abundance: .
d_gene: .
j_gene: TRBJ1-1
v_gene: TRBV2
CDR3nt: TGTGCCAGCAGTGGAATAACAGAGAACACTGAAGCTTTCTTT
CDR3aa: CASSGITENTEAFF

abundance: few
d_gene: TRBD1
j_gene: TRBJ1-5
v_gene: TRBV7-2
CDR3nt: TGTGCCAGCAGCCCCACAGGGGGGCAGCCCCAGCATTTT
CDR3aa: CASSPTGGQPQHF

abundance: .
d_gene: .
j_gene: TRBJ1-1
v_gene: TRBV6-4
CDR3nt: TGTGCCAGCAGACTGGCGGATTACACTGAAGCTTTCTTT
CDR3aa: CASRLADYTEAFF

abundance: .
d_gene: TRBD1
j_gene: TRBJ1-3
v_gene: TRBV27
CDR3nt: TGTGCCAGCAGTTCCTACAGGGGCAACACCATATATTTT
CDR3aa: CASSSYRGNTIYF

abundance: .
d_gene: .
j_gene: TRBJ1-2
v_gene: TRBV18
CDR3nt: TGTGCCAGCTCACCCGCCCAGGGGCCTAACTATGGCTACACCTTC
CDR3aa: CASSPAQGPNYGYTF

abundance: .
d_gene: TRBD1
j_gene: TRBJ2-7
v_gene: TRBV4-1
CDR3nt: TGCGCCAGCAGCCAGCCCGCAGGGACTATGGACAGGGGGTGGGACGAGCAGTACTTC
CDR3aa: CASSQPAGTMDRGWDEQYF

abundance: .
d_gene: TRBD1
j_gene: TRBJ2-3
v_gene: TRBV5-1
CDR3nt: TGCGCCAGCAGCTTGCAGACAGGGGGAGATACGCAGTATTTT
CDR3aa: CASSLQTGGDTQYF

abundance: .
d_gene: TRBD2
j_gene: TRBJ2-5
v_gene: TRBV2
CDR3nt: TGTGCCAGCAGTGAAACTAGCGGGGGATTCCAAGAGACCCAGTACTTC
CDR3aa: CASSETSGGFQETQYF

abundance: .
d_gene: .
j_gene: TRBJ2-7
v_gene: TRBV13
CDR3nt: TGTGCCAGCAGCCCGAGAGGCCCCCTTCAAGAGCAGTACTTC
CDR3aa: CASSPRGPLQEQYF

abundance: .
d_gene: .
j_gene: TRBJ1-2
v_gene: TRBV5-4
CDR3nt: TGTGCCAGCAGCTTGGTGGTGTGGCAGGGGCCCTATGGCTACACCTTC
CDR3aa: CASSLVVWQGPYGYTF

abundance: .
d_gene: TRBD2
j_gene: TRBJ2-3
v_gene: TRBV5-1
CDR3nt: TGCGCCAGCAGCTTCCGCGGGGGGGCGTCAGATACGCAGTATTTT
CDR3aa: CASSFRGGASDTQYF

abundance: .
d_gene: TRBD1
j_gene: TRBJ2-7
v_gene: TRBV7-9
CDR3nt: TGTGCCAGCAGCTTAGTGGGCAGGGGGTCCTACGAGCAGTACTTC
CDR3aa: CASSLVGRGSYEQYF

abundance: .
d_gene: .
j_gene: TRBJ1-5
v_gene: TRBV15
CDR3nt: TGTGCCACCAGCAGGGCGGGAGGTAGTCAGCCCCAGCATTTT
CDR3aa: CATSRAGGSQPQHF

abundance: once
d_gene: .
j_gene: TRBJ1-5
v_gene: TRBV6-6
CDR3nt: TGTGCCAGCACGGGAGCGAATCAGCCCCAGCATTTT
CDR3aa: CASTGANQPQHF

abundance: .
d_gene: .
j_gene: TRBJ2-3
v_gene: TRBV5-1
CDR3nt: TGCGCCAGTAGAATTGAGGGTAGCACAGATACGCAGTATTTT
CDR3aa: CASRIEGSTDTQYF

abundance: .
d_gene: TRBD2
j_gene: TRBJ2-3
v_gene: TRBV7-3
CDR3nt: TGTGCCAGCAGCTTAGGACCAGCGGGGTCTACAGATACGCAGTATTTT
CDR3aa: CASSLGPAGSTDTQYF

abundance: .
d_gene: .
j_gene: TRBJ1-5
v_gene: TRBV5-1
CDR3nt: TGCGCCAGCAGCTTGAGTGGACCCAGGGGTAATCAGCCCCAGCATTTT
CDR3aa: CASSLSGPRGNQPQHF

abundance: .
d_gene: TRBD1
j_gene: TRBJ1-1
v_gene: TRBV7-9
CDR3nt: TGTGCCAGCAGTTTAACAGGGGACACTGAAGCTTTCTTT
CDR3aa: CASSLTGDTEAFF